This TCR beta chain is drawn from a study of T cell responses to AZD1222 COVID-19 vaccine. The study's findings and limits: Unmutated regions of variants are reportedly targeted by nearly half of spike-specific TCRs. Donors, mostly white British, included more females; clonal diversity was possibly underestimated. Spike-specific TCR breadth rose after two AZD1222 doses, and depth rose as well. Repertoires were sampled only after the peak T cell response.

CDR3 size: 12 residues. Trimming pared 6 bases from V and 7 bases from J, leaving 10 bases between. Looked up from germline, CDR1 is LNHDA and CDR2 is SQIVND (reference sequence). The data were produced by immunoSEQ multiplex PCR, yet TCRdb's version contains in-frame clones alone and is incomplete. Counted here are around 99,000 clones, approximately 90% occurring once; the ten biggest clones make up roughly 6.9%. About this clone: Antigen: not known.

This clonotype was obtained from an adult in good health. This material consisted of peripheral blood, taken on day 0 of AZD1222 vaccination. The chain has TRBV19 and TRBJ2-4, with no clear D. The CDR3 nucleotides are TGTGCCAGTAGACAGTCAAGCAACATTCAGTACTTC. It codes for CASRQSSNIQYF.